Included here is one TCR beta chain sequence, with context. This specimen belongs to a study of T cells expressing NK-cell markers. In the study overall: CD3+CD56+NKG2C+, CD3+CD56+NKG2C- and CD3+CD56-NKG2C+ T cells, once sorted, supplied the TCR beta repertoires. Seven of the eight sequenced donors were classified as HCMV-seropositive, and one was classified as seronegative.

Following a re-call of the 5' RACE reads, TCRdb has one entry per CDR3 protein and lacks DNA. Its table lists roughly 390,000 distinct CDR3 sequences. The CDR3 is 15 residues long. In germline, CDR1 is SGHTA, CDR2 FQGNSA. The material sequenced was blood T cells: a sorted CD56 or NKG2C T cell subset, CD4+ or CD8+ T cells, or bulk PBMC T cells (not recorded which). The rearrangement uses TRBV7-2 and TRBJ2-5; checking the TCRdb D call of TRBD1 is not possible without DNA. The receptor comes from a man aged 18-69 years in good health. The CDR3 protein is CASSLTRTGVETQYF.